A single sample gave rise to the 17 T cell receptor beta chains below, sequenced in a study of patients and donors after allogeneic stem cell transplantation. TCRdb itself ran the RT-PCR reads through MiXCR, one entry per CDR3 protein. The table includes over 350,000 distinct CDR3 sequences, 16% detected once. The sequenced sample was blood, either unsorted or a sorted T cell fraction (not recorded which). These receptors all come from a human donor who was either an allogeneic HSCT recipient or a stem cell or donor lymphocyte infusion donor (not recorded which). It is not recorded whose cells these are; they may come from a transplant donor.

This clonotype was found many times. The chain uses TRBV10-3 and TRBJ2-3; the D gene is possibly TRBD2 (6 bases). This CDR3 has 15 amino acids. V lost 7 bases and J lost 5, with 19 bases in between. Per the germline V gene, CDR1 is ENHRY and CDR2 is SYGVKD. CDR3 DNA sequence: TGTGCCATCATAGGGACGTTGAACGGGGGAGATACGCAGTATTTT. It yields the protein CAIIGTLNGGDTQYF.

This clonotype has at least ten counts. CDR3 sequence reads: CASRDLGGRHEQFF. CDR3 nucleotides: TGTGCCAGCAGGGATTTAGGAGGCAGACATGAGCAGTTCTTC. The chain links TRBV27 to TRBJ2-1; possible D gene TRBD2, 5 bases. Trimming took off 6 bases at V and 8 bases at J, with 17 bases between the two ends. The CDR3 is made up of 14 amino acids. The germline V gene encodes CDR1 MNHEY and CDR2 SMNVEV (reference sequence).

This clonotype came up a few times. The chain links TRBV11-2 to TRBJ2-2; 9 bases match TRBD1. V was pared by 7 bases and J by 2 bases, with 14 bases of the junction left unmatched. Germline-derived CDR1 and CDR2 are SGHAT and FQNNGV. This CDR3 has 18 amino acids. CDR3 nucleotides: TGTGCCAGCAACCATCGGTTGGGACAGGGCTTAAACACCGGGGAGCTGTTTTTT. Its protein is CASNHRLGQGLNTGELFF.

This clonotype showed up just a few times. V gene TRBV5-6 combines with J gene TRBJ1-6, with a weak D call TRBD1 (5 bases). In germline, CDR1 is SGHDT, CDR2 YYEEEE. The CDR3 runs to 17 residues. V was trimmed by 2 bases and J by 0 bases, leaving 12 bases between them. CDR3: CASSFLTDSSYNSPLHF. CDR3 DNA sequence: TGTGCCAGCAGCTTTCTCACCGACAGCTCCTATAATTCACCCCTCCACTTT.

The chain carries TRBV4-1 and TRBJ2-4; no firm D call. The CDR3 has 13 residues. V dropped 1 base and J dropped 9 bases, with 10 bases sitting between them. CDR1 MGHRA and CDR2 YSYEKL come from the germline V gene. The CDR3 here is CASSQVGLGIQYF. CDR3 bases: TGCGCCAGCAGCCAAGTCGGTTTAGGCATTCAGTACTTC.

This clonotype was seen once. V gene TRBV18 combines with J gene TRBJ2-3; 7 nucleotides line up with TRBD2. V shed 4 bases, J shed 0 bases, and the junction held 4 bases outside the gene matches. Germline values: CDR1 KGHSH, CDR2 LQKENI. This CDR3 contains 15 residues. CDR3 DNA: TGTGCCAGCTCACAAAAAGCGGGGAGCACAGATACGCAGTATTTT. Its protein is CASSQKAGSTDTQYF.

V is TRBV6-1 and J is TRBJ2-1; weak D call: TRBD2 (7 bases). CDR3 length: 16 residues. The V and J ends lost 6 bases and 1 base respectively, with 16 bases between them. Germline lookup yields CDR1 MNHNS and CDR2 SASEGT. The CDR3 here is CASSPGGPASYNEQFF. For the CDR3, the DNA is TGTGCCAGCAGCCCCGGGGGGCCTGCATCCTACAATGAGCAGTTCTTC.

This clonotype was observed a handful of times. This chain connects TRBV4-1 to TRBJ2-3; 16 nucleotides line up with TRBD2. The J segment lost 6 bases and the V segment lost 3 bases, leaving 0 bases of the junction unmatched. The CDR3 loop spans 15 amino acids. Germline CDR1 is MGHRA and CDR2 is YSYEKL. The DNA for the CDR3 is TGCGCCAGCAGCCAGGGACTAGCGGGGGGGGATACGCAGTATTTT. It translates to CASSQGLAGGDTQYF.

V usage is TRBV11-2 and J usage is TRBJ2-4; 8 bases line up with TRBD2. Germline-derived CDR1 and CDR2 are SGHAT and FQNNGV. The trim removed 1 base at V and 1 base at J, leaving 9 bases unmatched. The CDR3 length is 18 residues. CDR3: CASSLGSGEGGAKNIQYF. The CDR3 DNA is TGTGCCAGCAGCTTAGGTAGCGGGGAAGGCGGGGCCAAAAACATTCAGTACTTC.

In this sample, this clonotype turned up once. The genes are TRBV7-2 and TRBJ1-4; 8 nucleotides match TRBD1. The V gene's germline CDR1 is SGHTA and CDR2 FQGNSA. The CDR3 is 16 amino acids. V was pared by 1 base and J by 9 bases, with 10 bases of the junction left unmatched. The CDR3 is CASSLESPQGAKKLFF. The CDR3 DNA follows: TGTGCCAGCAGCTTAGAATCTCCTCAGGGGGCGAAAAAACTGTTTTTT.

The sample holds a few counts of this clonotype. The DNA of the CDR3 is TGTGCCAGCAGGAGAGGACAGGTCAACACTGAAGCTTTCTTT. This gives the protein CASRRGQVNTEAFF. The chain employs TRBV7-9 and TRBJ1-1; TRBD1 agrees at 7 bases. Germline trimming cut 6 bases from V and 2 bases from J; bases unmatched to any gene: 6. The CDR3 totals 14 residues. Germline V gene sequence: CDR1 SEHNR, CDR2 FQNEAQ (reference sequence).

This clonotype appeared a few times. Here the CDR3 reads CASSEGLAGDVGELFF. The CDR3 DNA follows: TGTGCCAGCAGTGAAGGACTAGCGGGAGATGTCGGGGAGCTGTTTTTT. The chain combines TRBV12-3 or TRBV12-4 with TRBJ2-2, with TRBD2 identical over 13 bases. V trimming: 5 bases; J trimming: 7 bases; junction bases outside the gene matches: 7. The CDR3 loop spans 16 amino acids.

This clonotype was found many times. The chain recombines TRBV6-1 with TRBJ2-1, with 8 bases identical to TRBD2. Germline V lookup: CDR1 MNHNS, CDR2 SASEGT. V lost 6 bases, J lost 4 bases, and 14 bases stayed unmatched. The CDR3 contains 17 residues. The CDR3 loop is CASRSIRGGLGYNEQFF. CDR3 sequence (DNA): TGTGCCAGCAGGTCCATTCGCGGGGGGCTAGGTTACAATGAGCAGTTCTTC.

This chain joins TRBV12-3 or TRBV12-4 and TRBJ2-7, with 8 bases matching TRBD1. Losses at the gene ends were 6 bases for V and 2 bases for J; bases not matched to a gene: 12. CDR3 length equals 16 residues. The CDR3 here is CASRGRFGQGTYEQYF. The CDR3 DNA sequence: TGTGCCAGCAGAGGCCGCTTCGGACAGGGTACCTACGAGCAGTACTTC.

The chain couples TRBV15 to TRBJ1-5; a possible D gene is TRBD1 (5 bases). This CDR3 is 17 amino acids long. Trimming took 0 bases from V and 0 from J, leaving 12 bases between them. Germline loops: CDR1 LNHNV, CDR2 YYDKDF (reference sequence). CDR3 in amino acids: CATSRDPAGNSNQPQHF. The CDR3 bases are TGTGCCACCAGCAGAGATCCGGCAGGGAATAGCAATCAGCCCCAGCATTTT. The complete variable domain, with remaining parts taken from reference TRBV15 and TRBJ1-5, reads DAMVIQNPRYQVTQFGKPVTLSCSQTLNHNVMYWYQQKSSQAPKLLFHYYDKDFNNEADTPDNFQSRRPNTSFCFLDIRSPGLGDTAMYLCATSRDPAGNSNQPQHFGDGTRLSIL.

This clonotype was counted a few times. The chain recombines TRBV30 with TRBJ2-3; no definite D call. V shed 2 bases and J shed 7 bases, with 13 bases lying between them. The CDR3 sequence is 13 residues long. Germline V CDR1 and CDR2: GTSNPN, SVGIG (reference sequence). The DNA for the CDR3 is TGTGCCTGGAGTACCTCCCCCGCCAATACGCAGTATTTT. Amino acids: CAWSTSPANTQYF.

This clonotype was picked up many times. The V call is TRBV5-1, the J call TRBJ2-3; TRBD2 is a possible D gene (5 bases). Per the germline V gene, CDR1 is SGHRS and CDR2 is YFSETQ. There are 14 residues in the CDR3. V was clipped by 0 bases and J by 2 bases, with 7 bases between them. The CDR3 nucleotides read TGCGCCAGCAGCTTGGGGACTTACACAGATACGCAGTATTTT. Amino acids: CASSLGTYTDTQYF.